The next 29 T cell receptor beta chains were all read from a single sample in a study of shared clonotypes between healthy human individuals. Using immunoSEQ multiplex PCR, the repertoire was profiled, and TCRdb retains in-frame clones only, with some absent. The sample shows roughly 570,000 clones, 98% of them seen only once. CD45RO negativity and positive selection for CCR7 defined naive CD8 cells, a population that excluded terminally differentiated effector memory CD45RA+ cells. The sample comprised naive CD8+ T cells sorted from blood. Receptors originate from a young man in good health.

The gene calls are TRBV10-2 and TRBJ2-2; D remains unclear. This CDR3 region has 11 residues. With 7 bases removed from V and 6 bases from J, the gap between germline ends came to 6 bases. The germline V gene has CDR1 WSHSY and CDR2 SAAADI. The CDR3 DNA is TGCGCCAGCAAAGTTTCCGGGGAGCTGTTTTTT. Amino acids: CASKVSGELFF.

V is TRBV19 and J is TRBJ2-2, with a possible D match to TRBD2 (5 bases). The CDR3 consists of 10 residues. Germline lookup yields CDR1 LNHDA and CDR2 SQIVND (reference sequence). CDR3: CDGDTGELFF. CDR3 sequence (DNA): TGTGACGGGGACACCGGGGAGCTGTTTTTT.

The chain couples TRBV2 to TRBJ2-5, with D unresolved. V was cut by 7 bases and J by 1 base, with 10 bases left in between. There are 13 residues in the CDR3. In germline, CDR1 is SNHLY, CDR2 FYNNEI. CDR3 region: CASIIRAQETQYF. In DNA form, the CDR3 reads TGTGCCAGCATCATTAGAGCCCAAGAGACCCAGTACTTC. The full variable domain, with the rest looked up from reference TRBV2 and TRBJ2-5, is EPEVTQTPSHQVTQMGQEVILRCVPISNHLYFYWYRQILGQKVEFLVSFYNNEISEKSEIFDDQFSVERPDGSNFTLKIRSTKLEDSAMYFCASIIRAQETQYFGPGTRLLVL.

The V call is TRBV5-4, the J call TRBJ2-7; 11 bases line up with TRBD1. CDR1 SGHNT and CDR2 YYREEE come from the germline V gene (reference sequence). Trimming at V came to 0 bases and at J to 3 bases, leaving 8 bases not matched to a gene. The CDR3 runs to 17 residues. The chain's CDR3 is CASSLAGDRGIDYEQYF. CDR3 coding DNA: TGTGCCAGCAGCTTGGCCGGGGACAGGGGGATAGACTACGAGCAGTACTTC.

The chain employs TRBV29-1 and TRBJ1-2; the D gene is possibly TRBD1 (6 bases). The CDR3 spans 14 residues. CDR1 is SQVTM and CDR2 is ANQGSEA in the germline V gene. Trimming pared 1 base from V and 7 bases from J, leaving 16 bases between. The CDR3: CSVEGDGGRSGYTF. The CDR3 DNA follows: TGCAGCGTTGAAGGGGACGGGGGCCGCTCTGGCTACACCTTC.

This clone occurred once. This sequence joins TRBV13 and TRBJ1-1, with no clear D. The germline gives CDR1 PRHDT, CDR2 FYEKMQ (reference sequence). Trimming pared 2 bases from V and 1 base from J, leaving 8 bases between. The length of the CDR3 is 14 residues. The CDR3 here is CASSLQETNTEAFF. The DNA for the CDR3 is TGTGCCAGCAGCTTACAGGAGACGAACACTGAAGCTTTCTTT.

The chain uses TRBV7-9 and TRBJ2-7, with 8 bases that match TRBD2. The CDR3 is made up of 15 amino acids. The germline CDR1 and CDR2 sequences are SEHNR and FQNEAQ (reference sequence). The J segment lost 0 bases and the V segment lost 7 bases, leaving 8 bases of the junction unmatched. As DNA, the CDR3 is TGTGCCAGCAACCCACCGGGAGGGAGCTCCTACGAGCAGTACTTC. Protein product: CASNPPGGSSYEQYF.

Notes on this clone: This sample includes further DNA sequences coding for the same CDR3. This chain links TRBV5-1 with TRBJ2-2; 9 bases are a match to TRBD2. The CDR3 loop spans 14 amino acids. With V trimmed by 2 bases and J by 4 bases, 0 bases remained unmatched. CDR1 is SGHRS, CDR2 YFSETQ, per germline. The chain's CDR3 is CASSLAGGTGELFF. CDR3 coding DNA: TGCGCCAGCAGCTTAGCGGGAGGCACCGGGGAGCTGTTTTTT.

The chain has TRBV4-3 and TRBJ2-7; 13 bases agree with TRBD2. The V and J ends lost 4 bases and 2 bases, in that order; junction bases with no gene match: 2. This CDR3 is 15 amino acids long. Per germline, CDR1 LGHNA and CDR2 YSLEER. The CDR3 DNA sequence: TGCGCCAGCAGCCGGGGACTAGCGGGAACCTACGAGCAGTACTTC. Amino acid sequence: CASSRGLAGTYEQYF.

This chain uses TRBV15 with TRBJ2-1; D gene uncertain. Trimming shortened V by 1 base and J by 6 bases, and 19 bases separated the two germline ends. The germline V gene has CDR1 LNHNV and CDR2 YYDKDF (reference sequence). The CDR3 is 17 residues long. The CDR3 DNA reads TGTGCCACCAGCAGAGTCCAGAAAGTGGGATTCGGCAATGAGCAGTTCTTC. Protein sequence: CATSRVQKVGFGNEQFF.

To note about this clone: At one boundary the junction diverges from the germline segment, which might be a read error. The CDR3: CASSLERAPYNEQFF. The CDR3 DNA reads TGTGCTAGCAGCTTAGAAAGGGCCCCATACAATGAGCAGTTCTTC. The rearrangement uses TRBV7-7 and TRBJ2-1; D gene unclear. Germline V CDR1 and CDR2: SSHAT, FNYEAQ (reference sequence). The CDR3 has 15 residues.

The chain couples TRBV7-9 to TRBJ2-1; the match to TRBD1 covers 7 bases. The CDR3 extends over 13 amino acids. With V trimmed by 3 bases and J by 7 bases, 3 bases remained unmatched. Germline CDR1 SEHNR, CDR2 FQNEAQ (reference sequence). The CDR3 reads CASSFKDRNEQFF. As DNA, the CDR3 is TGTGCCAGCAGCTTCAAGGACAGGAATGAGCAGTTCTTC. The full variable domain, in which reference TRBV7-9 and TRBJ2-1 provide the parts outside the CDR3, is DTGVSQNPRHKITKRGQNVTFRCDPISEHNRLYWYRQTLGQGPEFLTYFQNEAQLEKSRLLSDRFSAERPKGSFSTLEIQRTEQGDSAMYLCASSFKDRNEQFFGPGTRLTVL.

The V call is TRBV2, the J call TRBJ2-3; 7 nucleotides align to TRBD1. Per the germline V gene, CDR1 is SNHLY and CDR2 is FYNNEI. The CDR3 covers 16 residues. V lost 6 bases, J lost 3 bases, and 12 bases stayed unmatched. The CDR3 coding sequence is TGTGCCAGCAGCGACGTAGGGGGCATGAGGACAGATACGCAGTATTTT. Its protein is CASSDVGGMRTDTQYF.

Worth noting for this clone: This CDR3 is also generated by other DNA sequences in the sample. The CDR3 protein is CASSLSSYEQYF. The DNA for the CDR3 is TGTGCCAGCAGCTTATCTTCCTACGAGCAGTACTTC. The chain joins TRBV7-2 to TRBJ2-7; no reliable D call. V was clipped by 2 bases and J by 1 base, with 3 bases between them. Germline loops: CDR1 SGHTA, CDR2 FQGNSA. The CDR3 has 12 amino acids. Full variable domain (remainder filled in from reference TRBV7-2 and TRBJ2-7): GAGVSQSPSNKVTEKGKDVELRCDPISGHTALYWYRQSLGQGLEFLIYFQGNSAPDKSGLPSDRFSAERTGGSVSTLTIQRTQQEDSAVYLCASSLSSYEQYFGPGTRLTVT.

V is TRBV25-1 and J is TRBJ2-7; no reliable D call. Per germline, CDR1 MGHDK and CDR2 SYGVNS. There are 14 residues in the CDR3. V was shortened by 6 bases and J by 5 bases, with 17 bases between the two germline ends. CDR3 nucleotides: TGTGCCAGCAGAAGGACCCGGAATGGCGACGAGCAGTACTTC. It encodes CASRRTRNGDEQYF.

The rearrangement uses TRBV27 and TRBJ2-7; possible D gene TRBD1, 5 bases. Germline loops: CDR1 MNHEY, CDR2 SMNVEV (reference sequence). V lost 5 bases, J lost 0 bases, and 14 bases lay in between. This CDR3 comprises 15 residues. In DNA form, the CDR3 reads TGTGCCAGCAGTACCAGGGATCGTAGCTCCTACGAGCAGTACTTC. This sequence encodes CASSTRDRSSYEQYF.

The chain has TRBV14 and TRBJ1-2; D may be TRBD1 (5 bases). V was trimmed by 0 bases and J by 6 bases, leaving 14 bases between them. The CDR3 covers 15 residues. Germline assignment: CDR1 SGHDN and CDR2 FVKESK. The chain's CDR3 is CASSQDIQGVHGYTF. The CDR3 DNA is TGTGCCAGCAGCCAAGATATTCAGGGTGTACATGGCTACACCTTC.

J is TRBJ2-7 and V is TRBV7-9, with 11 bases identical to TRBD2. The V gene end was trimmed by 8 bases and the J gene end by 0 bases; junction bases not matched to a gene: 15. Germline values: CDR1 SEHNR, CDR2 FQNEAQ (reference sequence). The CDR3 runs to 18 residues. For the CDR3, the DNA is TGTGCCAGCGGATATTCCCCCGTCGGACTAGCGGGCTCCTACGAGCAGTACTTC. Translation gives CASGYSPVGLAGSYEQYF. The full variable domain, completed using reference TRBV7-9 and TRBJ2-7, is DTGVSQNPRHKITKRGQNVTFRCDPISEHNRLYWYRQTLGQGPEFLTYFQNEAQLEKSRLLSDRFSAERPKGSFSTLEIQRTEQGDSAMYLCASGYSPVGLAGSYEQYFGPGTRLTVT.

This chain uses TRBV6-1 with TRBJ2-7, with D unresolved. The V gene lost 3 bases and the J gene lost 3 bases, with 6 bases spanning the gap. This CDR3 region has 12 residues. Germline CDR1 is MNHNS and CDR2 is SASEGT. The CDR3 DNA follows: TGTGCCAGCAGTGACCCTATCTACGAGCAGTACTTC. Translated: CASSDPIYEQYF.

This sequence joins TRBV15 and TRBJ2-1; D is tentatively TRBD1 or TRBD2 (5 bases each). Looked up from germline, CDR1 is LNHNV and CDR2 is YYDKDF (reference sequence). Trimming shortened V by 1 base and J by 2 bases, and 9 bases separated the two germline ends. The CDR3 extends over 15 amino acids. As DNA, the CDR3 is TGTGCCACCAGCAGAGGATTGGGGGCCTACAATGAGCAGTTCTTC. The encoded protein is CATSRGLGAYNEQFF.

This chain links TRBV7-9 with TRBJ2-3; TRBD1 aligns across 8 bases. The V gene end was trimmed by 3 bases and the J gene end by 7 bases; junction bases not matched to a gene: 6. Germline V CDR1 and CDR2: SEHNR, FQNEAQ (reference sequence). The CDR3 is 14 amino acids. This chain's CDR3 is CASSFWTGNNTQYF. CDR3 nucleotides: TGTGCCAGCAGCTTCTGGACAGGGAACAATACGCAGTATTTT.

The chain has TRBV5-1 and TRBJ1-1, with D perhaps TRBD1 (6 bases). Trimming shortened V by 4 bases and J by 0 bases, and 19 bases separated the two germline ends. There are 17 residues in the CDR3. Germline loops: CDR1 SGHRS, CDR2 YFSETQ. CDR3 sequence: CASSPSPGTPLNTEAFF. CDR3 coding DNA: TGCGCCAGCAGCCCCAGCCCTGGGACACCCTTGAACACTGAAGCTTTCTTT.

This chain connects TRBV10-3 to TRBJ2-7; TRBD2 agrees at 9 bases. Germline CDR1 reads ENHRY; CDR2 reads SYGVKD. This CDR3 spans 13 amino acids. V lost 8 bases to trimming and J lost 4 bases; unmatched junction nucleotides: 6. CDR3 bases: TGTGCCATCGGGGCGGGAGGGACATACGAGCAGTACTTC. This codes for CAIGAGGTYEQYF.

This chain links TRBV25-1 with TRBJ2-7, with TRBD1 identical over 7 bases. This CDR3 has 14 amino acids. Germline V gives CDR1 MGHDK, CDR2 SYGVNS. V dropped 3 bases and J dropped 5; count of bases not matched to a gene: 7. The CDR3 spells CASSEPGQLDEQYF. CDR3 in DNA: TGTGCCAGCAGTGAGCCGGGACAGTTAGACGAGCAGTACTTC.

This clone occurred once. The rearrangement links TRBV9 to TRBJ2-2; 11 bases are shared with TRBD2. After removal of 0 bases from V and 4 bases from J, the junction contained 14 bases not matched to a gene. The CDR3 has 20 residues. The germline gives CDR1 SGDLS, CDR2 YYNGEE. The CDR3 reads CASSVDGSGRAEYSTGELFF. The CDR3 DNA reads as TGTGCCAGCAGCGTAGACGGTAGCGGGAGGGCCGAATACAGCACCGGGGAGCTGTTTTTT.

This sequence joins TRBV5-4 and TRBJ2-4; D might be TRBD1 (6 bases). The CDR3 is made up of 14 amino acids. V dropped 3 bases and J dropped 8 bases, with 15 bases sitting between them. CDR1 is SGHNT, CDR2 YYREEE, per germline (reference sequence). CDR3 nucleotide sequence: TGTGCCAGCAGCTACCGGGACACTGGCGACATTCAGTACTTC. This sequence encodes CASSYRDTGDIQYF.

This sequence joins TRBV30 and TRBJ1-5; D call uncertain. V lost 4 bases and J lost 4, with 17 bases in between. This CDR3 contains 15 residues. In germline, CDR1 is GTSNPN, CDR2 SVGIG (reference sequence). The CDR3 region has the DNA TGTGCCTGGAACCCCCCCGACAAGAGGAATCAGCCCCAGCATTTT. It specifies CAWNPPDKRNQPQHF.

This chain joins TRBV6-1 and TRBJ1-2; 12 positions match TRBD1. The germline V gene encodes CDR1 MNHNS and CDR2 SASEGT. The length of the CDR3 is 16 residues. With 4 bases clipped from V and 3 bases from J, the junction kept 6 bases outside the gene matches. The CDR3: CASSARGTGGYYGYTF. The CDR3 nucleotides are TGTGCCAGCAGTGCCCGAGGGACAGGGGGCTACTATGGCTACACCTTC.

This chain joins TRBV7-9 and TRBJ1-2; tentative D call: TRBD1 (6 bases). Between the trimmed V and J ends, which lost 4 bases and 1 base, there was a span of 16 bases. The CDR3 has 16 amino acids. Germline assignment: CDR1 SEHNR and CDR2 FQNEAQ (reference sequence). The DNA of the CDR3 is TGTGCCAGCAGCTCCGCATGGGACACCGATAACTATGGCTACACCTTC. Translated: CASSSAWDTDNYGYTF.